One sample yielded the 20 T cell receptor beta chains listed below, sequenced in a study of blood T cell repertoires in COVID-19. Here immunoSEQ multiplex PCR was the method, and the copy in TCRdb shows in-frame clones only, minus some. The sample has fewer than 200,000 clones; 80% to 90% are singletons. The sequencing input was PBMCs or T cells enriched from blood (not recorded which). Receptors were obtained from a woman aged 45-60 years in a cohort exposed to, infected with or recovered from COVID-19 (not recorded which).

The sample holds one count of this clone. V usage is TRBV28 and J usage is TRBJ1-1; the D gene is possibly TRBD1 (6 bases). Germline-derived CDR1 and CDR2 are MDHEN and SYDVKM. V lost 3 bases and J 1 base, leaving 15 bases between the germline ends. The CDR3 covers 16 residues. The DNA of the CDR3 is TGTGCCAGCAGTTTCGGGACAACCCGGGAGAACACTGAAGCTTTCTTT. Its translation: CASSFGTTRENTEAFF.

J is TRBJ2-7 and V is TRBV9; D remains unclear. The CDR3 is made up of 13 amino acids. The germline V and J ends were trimmed by 0 bases and 3 bases, with 7 bases remaining between them. The germline V gene encodes CDR1 SGDLS and CDR2 YYNGEE. Here the CDR3 DNA reads TGTGCCAGCAGCGTAGCAGAGGACTACGAGCAGTACTTC. It translates to CASSVAEDYEQYF. The variable domain in full, completed from reference TRBV9 and TRBJ2-7, reads DSGVTQTPKHLITATGQRVTLRCSPRSGDLSVYWYQQSLDQGLQFLIQYYNGEERAKGNILERFSAQQFPDLHSELNLSSLELGDSALYFCASSVAEDYEQYFGPGTRLTVT.

The rearrangement uses TRBV6-5 and TRBJ1-5; weak D call: TRBD1 (6 bases). The CDR3 extends over 13 amino acids. CDR1 is MNHEY, CDR2 SVGAGI, per germline. The V gene lost 6 bases and the J gene lost 5 bases, with 11 bases spanning the gap. The CDR3 DNA reads TGTGCCAGCAGACCACCAGGGGATCAGCCCCAGCATTTT. Encoded protein: CASRPPGDQPQHF.

The gene calls are TRBV19 and TRBJ2-7; D call uncertain. Trimming removed 3 bases from V and 0 bases from J, with 12 bases in between. The CDR3 length is 15 residues. Germline values: CDR1 LNHDA, CDR2 SQIVND (reference sequence). The CDR3 coding sequence is TGTGCCAGTAGTATTAGAACGATAAGCTCCTACGAGCAGTACTTC. This codes for CASSIRTISSYEQYF.

This chain joins TRBV15 and TRBJ1-3, with D unclear. The V and J ends lost 0 bases and 4 bases respectively, with 13 bases between them. The CDR3 consists of 16 residues. Per germline, CDR1 LNHNV and CDR2 YYDKDF (reference sequence). CDR3 sequence (DNA): TGTGCCACCAGCAGAGATCTGTCCGAGATAGGAAACACCATATATTTT. Translated, it gives CATSRDLSEIGNTIYF.

This clone was observed once. The chain has TRBV10-2 and TRBJ2-1; a weak D match, TRBD2 (6 bases). Trimming cost V 7 bases and J 4 bases, with 11 bases left between them. Per the germline V gene, CDR1 is WSHSY and CDR2 is SAAADI. The CDR3 spans 13 residues. The CDR3 region has the DNA TGCGCCAGCAACGTAGCGGATTACAATGAGCAGTTCTTC. As protein: CASNVADYNEQFF.

The chain links TRBV7-9 to TRBJ2-2; D may be TRBD1 (5 bases). The CDR3 contains 16 residues. V lost 1 base and J lost 2, with 11 bases in between. Germline assignment: CDR1 SEHNR and CDR2 FQNEAQ (reference sequence). CDR3 in amino acids: CASSLEDNKNTGELFF. The DNA of the CDR3 is TGTGCCAGCAGCTTAGAGGACAATAAAAACACCGGGGAGCTGTTTTTT.

The rearrangement links TRBV10-3 to TRBJ1-2; D unresolved. Germline V gene sequence: CDR1 ENHRY, CDR2 SYGVKD. The CDR3 totals 13 residues. Here the CDR3 DNA reads TGTGCAATCGGCGGGGTGGGTAACTATGGCTACACCTTC. The encoded protein is CAIGGVGNYGYTF.

This clone appeared once. One end of the junction is discordant with germline, which a read error may explain. In the same sample, other DNA sequences code for this CDR3. The genes are TRBV15 and TRBJ1-4, with 9 bases aligning to TRBD1. CDR3 length equals 14 residues. The germline CDR1 and CDR2 sequences are LNHNV and YYDKDF (reference sequence). The CDR3 DNA reads TGTGCTACCAGCAGAGACAGGGGGAATGAAAAACTGTTTTTT. This codes for CATSRDRGNEKLFF. The full variable domain, rest sourced from reference TRBV15 and TRBJ1-4, is DAMVIQNPRYQVTQFGKPVTLSCSQTLNHNVMYWYQQKSSQAPKLLFHYYDKDFNNEADTPDNFQSRRPNTSFCFLDIRSPGLGDTAMYLCATSRDRGNEKLFFGSGTQLSVL.

The chain recombines TRBV27 with TRBJ1-5; TRBD1 might be the D (6 bases). With 6 bases removed from V and 0 bases from J, the gap between germline ends came to 15 bases. The V gene's germline CDR1 is MNHEY and CDR2 SMNVEV (reference sequence). The CDR3 is 16 amino acids. CDR3 sequence reads: CASRGGTLISNQPQHF. The CDR3 bases are TGTGCCAGCAGGGGGGGGACATTAATTAGCAATCAGCCCCAGCATTTT.

This chain uses TRBV18 with TRBJ1-3; possible D gene TRBD1, 6 bases. Germline values: CDR1 KGHSH, CDR2 LQKENI. The CDR3 loop spans 16 amino acids. V lost 3 bases and J lost 0, with 12 bases in between. CDR3 loop: CASSPGQPSSGNTIYF. CDR3 in DNA: TGTGCCAGCTCACCTGGACAGCCGAGCTCTGGAAACACCATATATTTT.

The gene calls are TRBV6-5 and TRBJ1-1; TRBD1 is a possible D gene (5 bases). Trimming took 5 bases from V and 6 from J, leaving 16 bases between them. Germline lookup yields CDR1 MNHEY and CDR2 SVGAGI. The CDR3 has 14 amino acids. CDR3 protein: CASSQRRGVAEAFF. The CDR3 DNA follows: TGTGCCAGCAGTCAACGCCGGGGGGTCGCTGAAGCTTTCTTT.

This clone was detected once. V usage is TRBV5-1 and J usage is TRBJ2-2; D perhaps matches TRBD2 (6 bases). Germline V gene sequence: CDR1 SGHRS, CDR2 YFSETQ. With 3 bases removed from V and 5 bases from J, the gap between germline ends came to 17 bases. The CDR3 is made up of 16 amino acids. This CDR3 reads CASSSEFPGETGELFF. The CDR3 DNA follows: TGCGCCAGCAGCTCCGAATTCCCGGGAGAAACCGGGGAGCTGTTTTTT. Full variable domain (missing parts from reference TRBV5-1 and TRBJ2-2): KAGVTQTPRYLIKTRGQQVTLSCSPISGHRSVSWYQQTPGQGLQFLFEYFSETQRNKGNFPGRFSGRQFSNSRSEMNVSTLELGDSALYLCASSSEFPGETGELFFGEGSRLTVL.

This chain uses TRBV21-1 with TRBJ2-5; the table's D call, TRBD2, was not checked against the DNA. TRBV21-1 is termed a pseudogene. The CDR3 contains 14 residues. The CDR3 loop is CASSTVRAGETQYF. CDR3 nucleotide sequence: TGTGCCAGCAGCACGGTGAGGGCGGGGGAGACCCAGTACTTC.

The chain has TRBV15 and TRBJ1-3; 7 bases are a match to TRBD1. With V trimmed by 4 bases and J by 4 bases, 10 bases remained unmatched. Germline loops: CDR1 LNHNV, CDR2 YYDKDF (reference sequence). The length of the CDR3 is 16 residues. CDR3 protein: CATSTLGQVEGNTIYF. The CDR3 DNA reads as TGTGCCACCAGCACTCTAGGACAGGTGGAAGGAAACACCATATATTTT.

The chain has TRBV5-4 and TRBJ1-4; the match to TRBD1 covers 9 bases. The J segment lost 5 bases and the V segment lost 7 bases, leaving 3 bases of the junction unmatched. Looked up from germline, CDR1 is SGHNT and CDR2 is YYREEE (reference sequence). The CDR3 has 13 residues. CDR3 DNA: TGTGCCAGCGGACAGGGGCAAAATGAAAAACTGTTTTTT. This codes for CASGQGQNEKLFF.

This clone was picked up one time. The chain couples TRBV28 to TRBJ2-5; D may be TRBD1 (6 bases). Germline V gene data show CDR1 as MDHEN and CDR2 as SYDVKM. The CDR3 has 14 amino acids. V was shortened by 7 bases and J by 5 bases, with 17 bases between the two germline ends. The CDR3 nucleotides read TGTGCCAGCATCCCAGGTGGGGGCTGGGAGACCCAGTACTTC. It encodes CASIPGGGWETQYF.

The chain recombines TRBV28 with TRBJ2-7; a possible D gene is TRBD2 (6 bases). Trimming pared 4 bases from V and 0 bases from J, leaving 25 bases between. CDR1 and CDR2 from the germline V gene are MDHEN and SYDVKM. CDR3 length: 19 residues. The CDR3, as DNA: TGTGCCAGCAGTTCCCGGATGGGGCGGGACGTAAGGAGCTCCTACGAGCAGTACTTC. Translated: CASSSRMGRDVRSSYEQYF.

The chain has TRBV5-5 and TRBJ1-6; D remains unclear. V was shortened by 6 bases and J by 5 bases, with 12 bases between the two germline ends. The V gene's germline CDR1 is SGHKS and CDR2 YYEKEE (reference sequence). The CDR3 extends over 14 amino acids. CDR3 nucleotide sequence: TGTGCCAGCACTTCGTCTAGTGATAATTCACCCCTCCACTTT. The encoded protein is CASTSSSDNSPLHF.

This sequence joins TRBV5-1 and TRBJ2-7, with 9 bases identical to TRBD1. V was pared by 3 bases and J by 1 base, with 8 bases of the junction left unmatched. In germline, CDR1 is SGHRS, CDR2 YFSETQ. There are 16 residues in the CDR3. The CDR3 region has the DNA TGCGCCAGCAGCTCTGGACCGGGACAGGGATCCTACGAGCAGTACTTC. As protein: CASSSGPGQGSYEQYF.